What follows are 26 T cell receptor beta chains derived from one specimen sequenced in a study of T cells in localized non-small cell lung cancer. Only in-frame clones appear in the TCRdb table, and some are missing; sequencing was by immunoSEQ multiplex PCR. The table lists about 13,000 clones, approximately 84% of them singletons. Source: peripheral blood, taken before any cancer treatment. Receptor source: a male donor older than 55 with stage I squamous cell lung carcinoma.

The rearrangement links TRBV6-1 to TRBJ2-2; D is unclear. V lost 0 bases to trimming and J lost 4 bases, with 12 bases between them. The CDR3 extends over 16 amino acids. Germline loops: CDR1 MNHNS, CDR2 SASEGT. As DNA, the CDR3 is TGTGCCAGCAGTGAAGCGTTGCGGTCCGTCACCGGGGAGCTGTTTTTT. As protein: CASSEALRSVTGELFF.

The rearrangement uses TRBV7-2 and TRBJ2-3, with D unresolved. There are 11 residues in the CDR3. V lost 8 bases and J 0 bases, leaving 3 bases between the germline ends. The germline V gene encodes CDR1 SGHTA and CDR2 FQGNSA. The CDR3 DNA is TGTGCCAGCGGTAGCACAGATACGCAGTATTTT. Translation gives CASGSTDTQYF.

J is TRBJ1-1 and V is TRBV27; TRBD1 is a possible D gene (5 bases). The CDR3 length is 16 residues. V was trimmed by 5 bases and J by 0 bases, leaving 16 bases between them. The germline CDR1 and CDR2 sequences are MNHEY and SMNVEV (reference sequence). CDR3 protein: CASSPPGLNLNTEAFF. CDR3 DNA sequence: TGTGCCAGCAGTCCCCCAGGGTTGAACTTGAACACTGAAGCTTTCTTT.

The chain is built from TRBV4-1 and TRBJ2-7; weak D call: TRBD1 (5 bases). Germline CDR1 and CDR2: MGHRA and YSYEKL. There are 14 residues in the CDR3. Trimming took off 4 bases at V and 3 bases at J, with 13 bases between the two ends. The CDR3 bases are TGCGCCAGCAGCCGGGGCCCAATCTTCTACGAGCAGTACTTC. This encodes CASSRGPIFYEQYF.

The CDR3 spells CAWSYAGEQFF. The CDR3 DNA reads as TGTGCCTGGAGTTATGCGGGCGAGCAGTTCTTC. The chain uses TRBV30 and TRBJ2-1; D perhaps matches TRBD2 (5 bases). Between the trimmed V and J ends, which lost 2 bases and 10 bases, there was a span of 9 bases. Germline V gene data show CDR1 as GTSNPN and CDR2 as SVGIG (reference sequence). The CDR3 contains 11 residues.

The rearrangement joins TRBV18 to TRBJ1-3; TRBD1 might be the D (6 bases). The germline V gene encodes CDR1 KGHSH and CDR2 LQKENI. Trimming stripped 3 bases from V and 4 bases from J, with 19 bases between. This CDR3 comprises 17 residues. The CDR3: CASSPGTGLTTGNTIYF. In DNA, the CDR3 is TGTGCCAGCTCACCGGGAACAGGGCTCACGACCGGAAACACCATATATTTT.

The V gene is TRBV27, the J gene TRBJ2-2; no clear D gene. Germline V CDR1 and CDR2: MNHEY, SMNVEV (reference sequence). The CDR3 runs 15 residues. The V end lost 11 bases, the J end lost 5 bases, and 21 bases lay between the germline ends. This CDR3 is CAVSSGPTPTGELFF. CDR3 nucleotides: TGTGCCGTTTCATCCGGGCCGACTCCAACCGGGGAGCTGTTTTTT.

The rearrangement links TRBV10-1 to TRBJ2-2; TRBD2 aligns across 13 bases. This CDR3 spans 18 amino acids. Unmatched junction bases numbered 9, after V lost 4 bases and J lost 4 bases. Germline V gene lookup returns CDR1 WNHNN and CDR2 SYGVQD (reference sequence). In DNA form, the CDR3 reads TGCGCCAGCAGTGGAGGACTAGCGGGAGAAATCGGCACCGGGGAGCTGTTTTTT. Translation gives CASSGGLAGEIGTGELFF.

The V and J genes are TRBV30 and TRBJ2-3, with a weak D call TRBD2 (6 bases). CDR3 length equals 15 residues. The V end lost 0 bases, the J end lost 5 bases, and 15 bases lay between the germline ends. Germline CDR1 reads GTSNPN; CDR2 reads SVGIG (reference sequence). The CDR3: CAWSVGGRQRDTQYF. Written as DNA, the CDR3 is TGTGCCTGGAGTGTTGGGGGGAGGCAAAGAGATACGCAGTATTTT.

The CDR3 protein is CASSPSSYEQYF. CDR3 nucleotides: TGTGCCAGCAGCCCAAGCTCCTACGAGCAGTACTTC. The chain joins TRBV7-9 to TRBJ2-7; D gene ambiguous. The CDR3 covers 12 residues. Trimming removed 5 bases at V and 0 bases at J, with 5 bases between. CDR1 and CDR2 (germline): SEHNR, FQNEAQ (reference sequence).

The chain combines TRBV11-2 with TRBJ2-1; D gene unclear. CDR1 and CDR2 from the germline V gene are SGHAT and FQNNGV. This CDR3 contains 15 residues. Deletions cut 3 bases from V and 9 bases from J, with 18 bases between. The CDR3 DNA reads as TGTGCCAGCAGCTTTGGCGGAGAAGTCTCCCGTGAGCAGTTCTTC. This encodes CASSFGGEVSREQFF.

This rearrangement joins TRBV19 to TRBJ2-2, with unresolved D. CDR1 and CDR2 (germline): LNHDA, SQIVND (reference sequence). The germline V and J ends were trimmed by 6 bases and 4 bases, with 12 bases remaining between them. The CDR3 is 14 amino acids. The CDR3 here is CASRTTVSTGELFF. CDR3 bases: TGTGCCAGTAGAACCACCGTGAGCACCGGGGAGCTGTTTTTT.

The chain uses TRBV21-1 and TRBJ1-5. TRBV21-1 is annotated as a pseudogene. There are 15 residues in the CDR3. The CDR3 here is CASNPRTPSNQPQHF. The DNA for the CDR3 is TGTGCCAGCAACCCCCGGACTCCTAGCAATCAGCCCCAGCATTTT.

The chain is built from TRBV14 and TRBJ1-2; D uncertain. In germline, CDR1 is SGHDN, CDR2 FVKESK. Trimming removed 3 bases at V and 3 bases at J, with 8 bases between. The CDR3 has 13 residues. The CDR3 DNA follows: TGTGCCAGCAGCCAGGAGGTTTACTATGGCTACACCTTC. This encodes CASSQEVYYGYTF.

CDR3: CASSGTDNHLYQETQYF. CDR3 sequence (DNA): TGTGCCAGCAGTGGGACAGACAATCATTTGTACCAAGAGACCCAGTACTTC. The V gene is TRBV2, the J gene TRBJ2-5; D is possibly TRBD1 (6 bases). Germline V gives CDR1 SNHLY, CDR2 FYNNEI. V shed 4 bases and J shed 0 bases, with 18 bases lying between them. The length of the CDR3 is 17 residues.

This sequence joins TRBV28 and TRBJ1-5, with TRBD1 matching over 9 bases. The germline V gene encodes CDR1 MDHEN and CDR2 SYDVKM. This CDR3 comprises 12 residues. Trimming took 5 bases from V and 9 from J; bases not matched to a gene: 2. CDR3 DNA sequence: TGTGCCAGCAGTACAGGGGGCTGGCCCCAGCATTTT. Translating gives CASSTGGWPQHF. The whole variable domain, remainder taken from reference TRBV28 and TRBJ1-5, is DVKVTQSSRYLVKRTGEKVFLECVQDMDHENMFWYRQDPGLGLRLIYFSYDVKMKEKGDIPEGYSVSREKKERFSLILESASTNQTSMYLCASSTGGWPQHFGDGTRLSIL.

V gene TRBV29-1 combines with J gene TRBJ2-3, with 8 nucleotides matching TRBD1. The CDR3 loop spans 12 amino acids. The germline gives CDR1 SQVTM, CDR2 ANQGSEA. With 7 bases clipped from V and 5 bases from J, the junction kept 5 bases outside the gene matches. The CDR3 spells CSGQGIGDTQYF. The CDR3 nucleotides read TGCAGCGGACAGGGGATAGGAGATACGCAGTATTTT.

In DNA, the CDR3 is TGTGCCAGCAGCGTAGAGGGACAGGGTCAAGATACGCAGTATTTT. Translated, it gives CASSVEGQGQDTQYF. This chain joins TRBV9 and TRBJ2-3; 9 bases are a match to TRBD1. CDR3 length equals 15 residues. The V segment lost 0 bases and the J segment 5 bases; nucleotides outside the gene matches: 4. The V gene's germline CDR1 is SGDLS and CDR2 YYNGEE.

This chain uses TRBV30 with TRBJ2-6; possibly TRBD1 for D (6 bases). Germline V gene lookup returns CDR1 GTSNPN and CDR2 SVGIG (reference sequence). This CDR3 region has 14 residues. CDR3 loop: CRSRGNSGANVLTF. CDR3 DNA sequence: TGTAGGTCCAGGGGAAACTCTGGGGCCAACGTCCTGACTTTC.

The chain couples TRBV4-1 to TRBJ1-3; unclear D gene. Germline V gene lookup returns CDR1 MGHRA and CDR2 YSYEKL. Trimming took off 0 bases at V and 2 bases at J, with 8 bases between the two ends. The CDR3 extends over 15 amino acids. This CDR3 is CASSQDRGTGNTIYF. CDR3 nucleotide sequence: TGCGCCAGCAGCCAAGATCGGGGAACTGGAAACACCATATATTTT.

The J gene is TRBJ2-1, the V gene TRBV2; 10 positions match TRBD2. Trimming at V came to 6 bases and at J to 4 bases, leaving 9 bases not matched to a gene. Germline V gene sequence: CDR1 SNHLY, CDR2 FYNNEI. The CDR3 has 16 amino acids. CDR3 DNA sequence: TGTGCCAGCAGCGCAGCGGGAGGGACCCTATACAATGAGCAGTTCTTC. It encodes CASSAAGGTLYNEQFF.

This chain joins TRBV5-1 and TRBJ2-2, with D perhaps matching TRBD2 (5 bases). The ends were cut back, 0 bases at V and 5 bases at J, with 11 bases in the middle. Germline V gene data show CDR1 as SGHRS and CDR2 as YFSETQ. The length of the CDR3 is 15 residues. CDR3 amino acids: CASSLAAGLTGELFF. DNA for the CDR3: TGCGCCAGCAGCTTGGCGGCGGGTTTGACCGGGGAGCTGTTTTTT.

V gene TRBV7-9 combines with J gene TRBJ2-3; D is unclear. Deletions cut 5 bases from V and 1 base from J, with 16 bases between. The CDR3 length is 16 residues. The germline V gene has CDR1 SEHNR and CDR2 FQNEAQ (reference sequence). The CDR3 region is CASSPPRGRGTDTQYF. The CDR3 nucleotides are TGTGCCAGCAGCCCACCACGAGGAAGAGGCACAGATACGCAGTATTTT.

The chain carries TRBV10-1 and TRBJ2-1; D call uncertain. Looked up from germline, CDR1 is WNHNN and CDR2 is SYGVQD (reference sequence). The V end lost 5 bases, the J end lost 8 bases, and 16 bases lay between the germline ends. CDR3 size: 14 residues. This chain's CDR3 is CASSMTNYPHEQFF. The CDR3 DNA reads TGCGCCAGCAGTATGACCAATTACCCTCATGAGCAGTTCTTC.

This chain uses TRBV27 with TRBJ2-3; TRBD1 matches 9 bases. The trim removed 5 bases at V and 3 bases at J, leaving 3 bases unmatched. Germline CDR1 is MNHEY and CDR2 is SMNVEV (reference sequence). This CDR3 region has 14 residues. The CDR3 sequence: CASSIGQGTDTQYF. The DNA for the CDR3 is TGTGCCAGCAGTATAGGACAGGGGACAGATACGCAGTATTTT.

This clone was picked up a small number of times. This sequence joins TRBV7-2 and TRBJ2-5; a weak D match, TRBD2 (6 bases). The V gene's germline CDR1 is SGHTA and CDR2 FQGNSA. The V end was cut by 6 bases, the J end by 5 bases, with 28 bases between. This CDR3 spans 18 amino acids. CDR3 region: CASSSTSPHDWKRETQYF. In nucleotides, the CDR3 is TGTGCCAGCAGTTCAACTAGCCCCCACGACTGGAAGAGGGAGACCCAGTACTTC.